This record looks at one TCR beta chain sequence and its context. As yet, its antigen is unknown. These data belong to a study of T cells in Graves' hyperthyroidism and ophthalmopathy. Findings and caveats of the study: Also found in blood were most expanded thyroid clonotypes above 0.001.

Germline assignment: CDR1 SGHDN and CDR2 FVKESK. J lost 0 bases, V lost 0 bases, and 9 bases had no gene match. This CDR3 is built from 19 residues. Using RNA transcripts as the source, TCR beta CDR3 regions were amplified. First-round RT-PCR with HTBI primers amplified the TCR CDR3 region. TCRdb re-analysed the multiplex PCR reads in MiXCR, keeping a single row per CDR3 protein. Counted here are roughly 580,000 distinct CDR3 sequences, just over 45% occurring once; the ten biggest clones make up approximately 8.2%. Lactation, pregnancy, other autoimmune disease or uncontrolled infection led to exclusion of patients.

The source material was peripheral blood or thyroid tissue (not recorded which). The chain recombines TRBV14 with TRBJ2-2; 8 positions match TRBD2. This TCR was sampled from a woman aged 18-29 years with Graves' hyperthyroidism. CDR3 sequence: CASSQEVVREVANTGELFF. The DNA of the CDR3 is TGTGCCAGCAGCCAAGAGGTGGTGCGGGAGGTCGCGAACACCGGGGAGCTGTTTTTT.